The next 19 T cell receptor beta chains were all read from a single sample in a study of OX40 agonist ivuxolimab in advanced cancers. The protocol was immunoSEQ multiplex PCR, while the TCRdb copy is restricted to in-frame clones and leaves out a portion. The sample has 70,000 to 100,000 clones; around 84% are singletons. Sequenced here: CD4+ or CD8+ T cells sorted from blood, sampled in a trial of the OX40 agonist ivuxolimab. These receptors came from an adult with an advanced solid tumor such as melanoma, head and neck, liver or kidney cancer.

CDR3 DNA: TGTGCCAGCAGCCAGGGGGGACTAGCGGGAGGGCCCTCCTACAATGAGCAGTTCTTC. It is translated as CASSQGGLAGGPSYNEQFF. The gene calls are TRBV4-2 and TRBJ2-1; TRBD2 matches at 16 bases. The V gene end was trimmed by 3 bases and the J gene end by 0 bases; junction bases not matched to a gene: 5. This CDR3 contains 19 residues. The germline V gene has CDR1 LGHNA and CDR2 YNFKEQ.

V gene TRBV7-9 combines with J gene TRBJ1-4; D is perhaps TRBD1 (5 bases). Trimming removed 5 bases from V and 0 bases from J, with 19 bases in between. CDR1 is SEHNR, CDR2 FQNEAQ, per germline (reference sequence). This CDR3 comprises 18 residues. The CDR3 loop is CASSRDRGEGPTNEKLFF. The CDR3 nucleotides are TGTGCCAGCAGCAGAGATCGTGGGGAGGGGCCAACTAATGAAAAACTGTTTTTT. The full variable domain, its missing parts supplied by reference TRBV7-9 and TRBJ1-4, is DTGVSQNPRHKITKRGQNVTFRCDPISEHNRLYWYRQTLGQGPEFLTYFQNEAQLEKSRLLSDRFSAERPKGSFSTLEIQRTEQGDSAMYLCASSRDRGEGPTNEKLFFGSGTQLSVL.

The V gene is TRBV18, the J gene TRBJ1-5, with 9 bases matching TRBD1. The junction had 11 bases not matched to a gene; V was cut back by 3 bases and J by 5 bases. CDR3 length: 17 residues. Germline values: CDR1 KGHSH, CDR2 LQKENI. This chain's CDR3 is CASSPGTGFFLDQPQHF. CDR3 sequence (DNA): TGTGCCAGCTCACCGGGGACAGGGTTCTTCCTCGATCAGCCCCAGCATTTT.

A few counts support this clone. The chain joins TRBV7-2 to TRBJ2-7; D remains unclear. Germline loops: CDR1 SGHTA, CDR2 FQGNSA. The V end was cut by 2 bases, the J end by 5 bases, with 7 bases between. The CDR3 consists of 12 residues. The CDR3: CASSLLRNEQYF. The DNA of the CDR3 is TGTGCCAGCAGCTTACTTAGAAACGAGCAGTACTTC.

This rearrangement joins TRBV28 to TRBJ1-5; TRBD1 matches 7 bases. V lost 5 bases to trimming and J lost 0 bases; unmatched junction nucleotides: 4. The CDR3 covers 15 residues. Germline CDR1 is MDHEN and CDR2 is SYDVKM. CDR3 bases: TGTGCCAGCAGTCGCGGACAGGTTAGCAATCAGCCCCAGCATTTT. Translating gives CASSRGQVSNQPQHF.

This rearrangement joins TRBV18 to TRBJ1-4; possible D gene TRBD1, 6 bases. V lost 4 bases and J lost 12, with 21 bases in between. CDR3 size: 15 residues. From germline, CDR1 is KGHSH and CDR2 LQKENI. As DNA, the CDR3 is TGTGCCAGCTCACTTAACCGGGACACTTTAGAAGAACTGTTTTTT. The encoded protein is CASSLNRDTLEELFF.

Points on this clone: The junction departs from germline at one end; a sequencing error may be responsible. The chain recombines TRBV28 with TRBJ1-5; 9 nucleotides match TRBD1. The CDR3 length is 12 residues. Germline values: CDR1 MDHEN, CDR2 SYDVKM. The CDR3 region has the DNA TGTGCCAGCAGCCGCGGGGACAGGGTGGCTCGTTTT. This gives the protein CASSRGDRVARF.

In this sample, this clone turned up a few times. The V call is TRBV7-8, the J call TRBJ2-7; D unclear. The CDR3 is made up of 14 amino acids. V lost 3 bases and J lost 0, with 9 bases in between. CDR1 and CDR2 (germline): SGHVS, FQNEAQ. The DNA of the CDR3 is TGTGCCAGCAGCTTCGATCGGAACTCCTACGAGCAGTACTTC. Translating gives CASSFDRNSYEQYF. Together with reference TRBV7-8 and TRBJ2-7, the CDR3 gives the full variable domain: GAGVSQSPRYKVAKRGQDVALRCDPISGHVSLFWYQQALGQGPEFLTYFQNEAQLDKSGLPSDRFFAERPEGSVSTLKIQRTQQEDSAVYLCASSFDRNSYEQYFGPGTRLTVT.

The rearrangement links TRBV5-1 to TRBJ2-2; TRBD2 matches 10 bases. The CDR3 sequence is 18 residues long. V lost 2 bases and J lost 4; bases outside the gene matches: 11. CDR1 is SGHRS and CDR2 is YFSETQ in the germline V gene. This CDR3 reads CASSFGLAGADGTGELFF. CDR3 nucleotides: TGCGCCAGCAGCTTTGGCCTAGCGGGAGCGGATGGCACCGGGGAGCTGTTTTTT.

V is TRBV9 and J is TRBJ2-1; D possibly corresponds to TRBD1 (5 bases). This CDR3 comprises 15 residues. Per germline, CDR1 SGDLS and CDR2 YYNGEE. Trimming cost V 0 bases and J 6 bases, with 13 bases left between them. The CDR3 protein is CASSVDQGRGNEQFF. Written as DNA, the CDR3 is TGTGCCAGCAGCGTAGACCAGGGTAGAGGCAATGAGCAGTTCTTC.

This clone has just one count. The V call is TRBV18, the J call TRBJ2-1, with 7 bases aligning to TRBD2. Germline CDR1 reads KGHSH; CDR2 reads LQKENI. V lost 1 base to trimming and J lost 0 bases; unmatched junction nucleotides: 0. This CDR3 region has 15 residues. Here the CDR3 DNA reads TGTGCCAGCTCACCACAGCGGGACTCCTACAATGAGCAGTTCTTC. This encodes CASSPQRDSYNEQFF.

The V gene is TRBV7-8, the J gene TRBJ2-7, with 9 positions matching TRBD1. Trimming at V came to 7 bases and at J to 0 bases, leaving 4 bases not matched to a gene. CDR1 is SGHVS and CDR2 is FQNEAQ in the germline V gene. There are 14 residues in the CDR3. CDR3 sequence (DNA): TGTGCCAGCACTCGGGACAGGGTCTCCTACGAGCAGTACTTC. This translates into CASTRDRVSYEQYF.

The chain uses TRBV18 and TRBJ2-2; no clear D gene. There are 16 residues in the CDR3. The V end was cut by 4 bases, the J end by 3 bases, with 15 bases between. Germline V gives CDR1 KGHSH, CDR2 LQKENI. CDR3 amino acids: CASSLLESKDTGELFF. DNA for the CDR3: TGTGCCAGCTCACTCCTCGAATCGAAGGACACCGGGGAGCTGTTTTTT. The full variable domain, rest sourced from reference TRBV18 and TRBJ2-2, is NAGVMQNPRHLVRRRGQEARLRCSPMKGHSHVYWYRQLPEEGLKFMVYLQKENIIDESGMPKERFSAEFPKEGPSILRIQQVVRGDSAAYFCASSLLESKDTGELFFGEGSRLTVL.

This chain joins TRBV7-9 and TRBJ1-1, with D unresolved. The V end lost 2 bases, the J end lost 2 bases, and 12 bases lay between the germline ends. The CDR3 runs 15 residues. Germline V gives CDR1 SEHNR, CDR2 FQNEAQ (reference sequence). CDR3 coding DNA: TGTGCCAGCAGCTTACGTGGGGAGATTAACACTGAAGCTTTCTTT. Translated, it gives CASSLRGEINTEAFF.

V is TRBV7-9 and J is TRBJ1-1, with 9 bases lining up with TRBD1. Germline CDR1 and CDR2: SEHNR and FQNEAQ (reference sequence). V lost 3 bases, J lost 7 bases, and 6 bases stayed unmatched. The CDR3 extends over 14 amino acids. The DNA for the CDR3 is TGTGCCAGCAGCTTTGGGGACAGGGCCGTTGAAGCTTTCTTT. It yields the protein CASSFGDRAVEAFF. The variable domain in full, with the rest retrieved from reference TRBV7-9 and TRBJ1-1, is DTGVSQNPRHKITKRGQNVTFRCDPISEHNRLYWYRQTLGQGPEFLTYFQNEAQLEKSRLLSDRFSAERPKGSFSTLEIQRTEQGDSAMYLCASSFGDRAVEAFFGQGTRLTVV.

This sequence joins TRBV30 and TRBJ1-5; D is unclear. The germline CDR1 and CDR2 sequences are GTSNPN and SVGIG (reference sequence). V was trimmed by 0 bases and J by 1 base, leaving 10 bases between them. The CDR3 has 15 residues. Here the CDR3 reads CAWSVRSGSNQPQHF. CDR3 coding DNA: TGTGCCTGGAGTGTACGTTCCGGGAGCAATCAGCCCCAGCATTTT.

The chain recombines TRBV28 with TRBJ2-7; TRBD2 might be the D (6 bases). This CDR3 is 14 amino acids long. Trimming took 8 bases from V and 2 from J, leaving 16 bases between them. The germline gives CDR1 MDHEN, CDR2 SYDVKM. In DNA form, the CDR3 reads TGTGCCAGCGTAGGGGCCGGGGGTGCCTACGAGCAGTACTTC. Protein product: CASVGAGGAYEQYF.

The chain has TRBV2 and TRBJ2-7, with TRBD1 as a possible D gene (5 bases). With 7 bases removed from V and 2 bases from J, the gap between germline ends came to 12 bases. Germline CDR1 is SNHLY and CDR2 is FYNNEI. The CDR3 spans 13 residues. The CDR3 DNA follows: TGTGCCAGCATGTCGCAGGGCACCTACGAGCAGTACTTC. Translating gives CASMSQGTYEQYF.

The chain couples TRBV4-1 to TRBJ1-4, with a possible D match to TRBD1 (6 bases). Germline CDR1 and CDR2: MGHRA and YSYEKL. The CDR3 consists of 15 residues. V was clipped by 2 bases and J by 7 bases, with 14 bases between them. The CDR3 DNA follows: TGCGCCAGCAGCCAAAACAGGGCAGGCGGTGAAAAACTGTTTTTT. It encodes CASSQNRAGGEKLFF.